This T cell receptor (beta chain) emerged from a study of CD8+ T cells in alopecia areata. Study as a whole: The study gave treated patients oral tofacitinib at 5 to 10 mg twice daily.

Study-level results: Affected lesional scalp, above all in alopecia totalis/universalis, was more clonal than normal scalp. Scalp specimens additionally yield sequences from normal skin's resident alphabeta T cells.

Comments on this clone: Its matching antigen is unknown.

Patients with alopecia areata provided lesional scalp punch biopsies as well as peripheral blood. The germline CDR1 and CDR2 sequences are SGHDT and YYEEEE. V was clipped by 3 bases and J by 5 bases; unmatched bases: 5. CDR3 length: 14 amino acids. RNA, once extracted, was reverse transcribed into cDNA for use as the sequencing template. The method was immunoSEQ multiplex PCR; TCRdb's version includes in-frame clones alone and lacks a portion of them. The sample includes about 120,000 clones, 49% of them seen just once. The sequencing here drew on CD8+ T cells sorted from blood, taken at week 0. The sequence was obtained from a human donor with alopecia areata. This chain links TRBV5-6 with TRBJ2-5; 9 positions match TRBD2. In nucleotides, the CDR3 is TGTGCCAGCAGCTGGTCTCTAGCGGGGGAGACCCAGTACTTC. The encoded protein is CASSWSLAGETQYF.